The rows below give T cell receptor beta chains drawn from one sample of a study of glioma-infiltrating T cells. TCRdb re-called the multiplex PCR reads through MiXCR, storing one row per CDR3 protein. The repertoire holds approximately 93,000 distinct CDR3 sequences, with approximately 40% as singletons. Sequencing used glioma tissue, nonneoplastic brain tissue, or PBMCs (not recorded which). These receptors originate from a human donor with low-grade glioma or glioblastoma, undergoing nonglioma brain surgery, or in good health (not recorded which). CDR3s include the opening cysteine and the closing phenylalanine or tryptophan. The order of the fields is clone size, V gene, J gene, D gene, CDR3 DNA, CDR3 protein. A D gene is named only where the DNA matches it firmly. Rows give clone size only sometimes, using once, few, many, or a class for an expanded clone.

>many|TRBV7-2|TRBJ2-7|.
TGTGCCAGCAGCCTAGGGGACGAGCAGTACTTC
CASSLGDEQYF
>.|TRBV9|TRBJ2-5|TRBD2
TGTGTCAGCAGCGTGGGCCCGGTGATGACTAGCGGCCAAGAGACCCAGTACTTC
CVSSVGPVMTSGQETQYF
>.|TRBV7-2|TRBJ2-5|TRBD2
TGTGCCAGCAGCTTCCAGCGGGGGGGGTGGGAGACCCAGTACTTC
CASSFQRGGWETQYF
>.|TRBV29-1|TRBJ2-5|TRBD2
TGCAGCGTTGAAGTGATCGGACTAGGGCGGGGGACCAAGTACTTC
CSVEVIGLGRGTKYF
>.|TRBV6-6|TRBJ2-5|.
TGTGCCAGCAGTTCCGGTAGCGGCCACACAGAGACCCAGTACTTC
CASSSGSGHTETQYF
>.|TRBV6-1|TRBJ1-5|TRBD1
TGTGCCAGCATCCAACAAGTCGGGACAGCGAATAATTCACCCCTCCATTTT
CASIQQVGTANNSPLHF
>once|TRBV6-2/TRBV6-3|TRBJ1-5|TRBD1
TGTGCCAGCAGCCTCGGACAGGGGAGGAGCCAGCCCCAGCATTTT
CASSLGQGRSQPQHF
>.|TRBV2|TRBJ1-5|.
TGTGCCAGAAGTGCGTCCAGCAATCAGCCCCAGCATTTT
CARSASSNQPQHF
>many|TRBV7-7|TRBJ2-2|.
TGTGCCAGCAGCTTAGTATCCGCCGGGGAGCTGTTTTTT
CASSLVSAGELFF
>.|TRBV12-3/TRBV12-4|TRBJ2-3|.
TGTGCCAGCAGCCGACAGCGCACAGATAGGCAGTATTTT
CASSRQRTDRQYF
>many|TRBV25-1|TRBJ1-6|.
TGTGCCAGCAGTGACTCCAGGTTCAATTCACCCCTCCACTTT
CASSDSRFNSPLHF